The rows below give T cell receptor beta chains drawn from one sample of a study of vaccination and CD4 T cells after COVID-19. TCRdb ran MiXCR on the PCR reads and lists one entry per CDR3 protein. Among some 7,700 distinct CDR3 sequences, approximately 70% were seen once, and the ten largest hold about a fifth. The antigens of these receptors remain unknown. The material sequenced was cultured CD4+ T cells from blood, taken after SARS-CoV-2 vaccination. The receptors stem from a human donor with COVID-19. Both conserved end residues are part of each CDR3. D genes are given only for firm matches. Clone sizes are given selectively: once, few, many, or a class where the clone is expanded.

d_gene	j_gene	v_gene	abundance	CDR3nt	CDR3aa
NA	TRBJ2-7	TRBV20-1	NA	TGCAGTCCCACCGCGCAGGGTCGCTTGGACGAGCAGTACTTC	CSPTAQGRLDEQYF
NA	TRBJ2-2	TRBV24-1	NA	TGTGCCACCGATGGCGGGGTTCCCGGGGAGCTGTTTTTT	CATDGGVPGELFF
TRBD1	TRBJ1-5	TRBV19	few	TGTGCCAGTAGTGACCGGGGACAGGGAAATCAGCCCCAGCATTTT	CASSDRGQGNQPQHF
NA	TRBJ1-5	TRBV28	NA	TGTGCCAGCAGTTTTCGGGGGGCTGATCAGCCCCAGCATTTT	CASSFRGADQPQHF
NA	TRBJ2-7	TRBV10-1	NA	TGCGCCAGCAGTGAAAACTATGGCGACGAGCAGTACTTC	CASSENYGDEQYF
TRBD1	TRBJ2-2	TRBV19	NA	TGTGCCAGTAGTATGACAGGGGCGGCCACCGGGGAGCTGTTTTTT	CASSMTGAATGELFF
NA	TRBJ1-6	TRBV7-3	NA	TGTGCCAGCAGCCCGACAGGAGATTCACCCCTCCACTTT	CASSPTGDSPLHF
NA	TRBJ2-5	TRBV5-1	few	TGCGCCAGCAGCTTGCGACTGCGATCGTACCAAGAGACCCAGTACTTC	CASSLRLRSYQETQYF
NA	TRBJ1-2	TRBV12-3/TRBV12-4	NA	TGTGCCAGCAGTCCTACCCCGAACCAGGGAATCGATGGCTACACCTTC	CASSPTPNQGIDGYTF
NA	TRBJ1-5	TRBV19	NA	TGTGCCAGTAGTATAGGCCGACAGCCTAATCAGCCCCAGCATTTT	CASSIGRQPNQPQHF
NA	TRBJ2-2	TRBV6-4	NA	TGTGCCAGCAGCCCACTTCCAGGGAACGGGGAGCTGTTTTTT	CASSPLPGNGELFF
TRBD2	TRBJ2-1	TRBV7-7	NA	TGTGCTAGCAGCTACGGGACTAGCGGGGCCAATGAGCAGTTCTTC	CASSYGTSGANEQFF
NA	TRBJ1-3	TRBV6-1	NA	TGTGCCAGCAGTGGACAGGCCCTTGGAAACACCATATATTTT	CASSGQALGNTIYF
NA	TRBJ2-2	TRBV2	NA	TGTGCCAGCAGTGAACGTAAGGGCGGGGGCCCTAACACCGGGGAGCTGTTTTTT	CASSERKGGGPNTGELFF
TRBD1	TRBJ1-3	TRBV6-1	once	TGTGCCAGCTATGGACAGGGCTCTGGAAACACCATATATTTT	CASYGQGSGNTIYF
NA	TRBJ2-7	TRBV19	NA	TGTGCCAGTAGTATAGACAGGGGAGGCTACGAGCAGTACTTC	CASSIDRGGYEQYF
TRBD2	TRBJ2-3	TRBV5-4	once	TGTGCCGGCCGGGCGGGGGTCCACACAGATACGCAGTATTTT	CAGRAGVHTDTQYF
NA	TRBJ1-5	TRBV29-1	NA	TGCAGCGTTGGGGGGATCGGTCAGCCCCAGCATTTT	CSVGGIGQPQHF
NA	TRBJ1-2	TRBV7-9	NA	TGTGCCAGCAGCTTAGCGAGAGGAGACTATGGCTACACCTTC	CASSLARGDYGYTF
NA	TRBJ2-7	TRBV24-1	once	TGTGCCACCAGCAATTACGAGCAGTACTTC	CATSNYEQYF
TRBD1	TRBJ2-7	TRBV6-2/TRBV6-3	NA	TGTGCCAGCAGTGGGAGGGGACAGGGGTCCTACGAGCAGTACTTC	CASSGRGQGSYEQYF
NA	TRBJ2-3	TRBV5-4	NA	TGTGCCAGCAGCGCCCTGGGTAATACGCAGTATTTT	CASSALGNTQYF
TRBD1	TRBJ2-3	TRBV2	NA	TGTGCCCTCAAGGGACAGGCGGATGATACGCAGTATTTT	CALKGQADDTQYF
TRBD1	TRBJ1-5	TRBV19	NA	TGTGCCAGTAGCCAAATCCCTAGGGGGCACAATCAGCCCCAGCATTTT	CASSQIPRGHNQPQHF
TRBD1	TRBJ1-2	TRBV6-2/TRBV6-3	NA	TGTGCCAGCAGTTACGTGGACAGGCTCTACTATGGCTACACCTTC	CASSYVDRLYYGYTF
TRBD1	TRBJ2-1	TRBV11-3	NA	TGTGCCAGCAGCATGGGACAGGGTTTGCCCATAGGCCATGAGCAGTTCTTC	CASSMGQGLPIGHEQFF
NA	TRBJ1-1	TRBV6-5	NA	TGTGCCAGCAGTTACCGCGCTTCGGGGATGAACACTGAAGCTTTCTTT	CASSYRASGMNTEAFF
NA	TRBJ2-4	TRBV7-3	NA	TGTGCCAGCAGCTTAATGCTTGGCATTCAGTACTTC	CASSLMLGIQYF
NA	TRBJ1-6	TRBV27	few	TGTGCCAGCAGTCCCACCTCTGGTAGGACCTATAATTCACCCCTCCACTTT	CASSPTSGRTYNSPLHF
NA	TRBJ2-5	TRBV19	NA	TGTGCCAGTAGGCCGATATCCGACAGAGAAGAGACCCAGTACTTC	CASRPISDREETQYF
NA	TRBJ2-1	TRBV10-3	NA	TGTGCCATCAGTGAACGAGGAACCTACAATGAGCAGTTCTTC	CAISERGTYNEQFF
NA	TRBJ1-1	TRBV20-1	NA	TGCAGTGCTAGTAAGCCGAGGGTCATGAACACTGAAGCTTTCTTT	CSASKPRVMNTEAFF
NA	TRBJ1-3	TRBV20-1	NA	TGCAGTGCTAGTACCCTACAGAGCTCTGGAAACACCATATATTTT	CSASTLQSSGNTIYF
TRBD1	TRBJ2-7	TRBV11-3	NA	TGTGCCAGCAGCTTGCGGGACAGGGGTGACTACGAGCAGTACTTC	CASSLRDRGDYEQYF
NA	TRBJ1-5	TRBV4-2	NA	TGTGCCAGCAGCCAAGCTCAAAATAGCAATCAGCCCCAGCATTTT	CASSQAQNSNQPQHF
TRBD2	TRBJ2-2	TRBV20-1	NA	TGCAGTGCTAGACCCCGGGGGGGCCCGGGCACCGGGGAGCTGTTTTTT	CSARPRGGPGTGELFF
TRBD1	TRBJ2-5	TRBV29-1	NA	TGCAGCGTTGAAGATCCTGTTCGACAGGGGGAGACCCAGTACTTC	CSVEDPVRQGETQYF
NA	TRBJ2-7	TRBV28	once	TGTGCCAGCAGCTTACCGACCCCCCCCGAGCAGTACTTC	CASSLPTPPEQYF
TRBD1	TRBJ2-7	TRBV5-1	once	TGCGCCAGCAGCGCAAGACAGGGGGCGATCTACGAGCAGTACTTC	CASSARQGAIYEQYF
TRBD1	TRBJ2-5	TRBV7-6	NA	TGTGCCAGCAGCTTAAGTTTGTCGGGACAGGGCGCGACCCAGTACTTC	CASSLSLSGQGATQYF
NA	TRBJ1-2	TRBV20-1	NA	TGCAGTGCAAGAGAAGCCTCGGGAGAGTACACCTTC	CSAREASGEYTF
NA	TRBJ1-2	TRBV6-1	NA	TGTGCCAGCAGGGAGGTGTTGGTCGGCTACACCTTC	CASREVLVGYTF
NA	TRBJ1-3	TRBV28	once	TGTGCCAGCACCCTTTCAGGGAGCTCTGGAAACACCATATATTTT	CASTLSGSSGNTIYF
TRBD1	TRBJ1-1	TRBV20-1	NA	TGCAGTGCTAGAGATTGGAGGGGACAGAAGTCGAACACTGAAGCTTTCTTT	CSARDWRGQKSNTEAFF
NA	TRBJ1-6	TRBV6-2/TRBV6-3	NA	TGTGCCAGCAGTTATTTATTGCGGTACTATAATTCACCCCTCCACTTT	CASSYLLRYYNSPLHF
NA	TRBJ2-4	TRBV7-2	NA	TGTGCCAGCAGCTCCGGACAGACTAAAAACATTCAGTACTTC	CASSSGQTKNIQYF
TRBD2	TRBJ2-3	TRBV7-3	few	TGTGCCAGCAGCTTAGCGGGGGGGAGTGTGGATACGCAGTATTTT	CASSLAGGSVDTQYF
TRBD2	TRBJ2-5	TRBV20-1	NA	TGCAGTGCCAGACTAGCGGCTGGTGTGACCCAGTACTTC	CSARLAAGVTQYF
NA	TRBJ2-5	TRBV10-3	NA	TGTGCCAGCGCACAGGGTATTAGGGAGACCCAGTACTTC	CASAQGIRETQYF
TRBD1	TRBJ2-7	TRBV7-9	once	TGTGCCAGCAGCTTAGCGGTAGGGGTTGTCAGGGGGAGCGAGCAGTACTTC	CASSLAVGVVRGSEQYF
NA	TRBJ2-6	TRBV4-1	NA	TGCGCCAGCAGCCAAGACTGGGGGCCGAGGGCCAACGTCCTGACTTTC	CASSQDWGPRANVLTF
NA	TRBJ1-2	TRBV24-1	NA	TGTGCCACCAGTGACCCGGGACTTAGCAATCGGGGCTACACCTTC	CATSDPGLSNRGYTF
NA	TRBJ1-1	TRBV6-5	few	TGTGCCAGCAGTTACTGGGCAGGGCGGATCACTGAAGCTTTCTTT	CASSYWAGRITEAFF
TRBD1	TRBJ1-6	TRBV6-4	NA	TGTGCCAGCAAGAGGACAGGACTCGAGTATTTTGTACCCCTCCACTTT	CASKRTGLEYFVPLHF
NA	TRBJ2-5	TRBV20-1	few	TGCAGTGCCTCAGGGGGGTCAGAGACCCAGTACTTC	CSASGGSETQYF
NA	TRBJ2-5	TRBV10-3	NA	TGTGCCGTGGGGATGCAGACCCAGTACTTC	CAVGMQTQYF
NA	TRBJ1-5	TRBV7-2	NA	TGTGCCAGCAGCTTAAGGAGCGGGGGTTACCAGCCCCAGCATTTT	CASSLRSGGYQPQHF
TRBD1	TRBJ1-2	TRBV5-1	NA	TGCGCCAGCAGCTCAGGAGACAGGGATGTCAACTATGGCTACACCTTC	CASSSGDRDVNYGYTF
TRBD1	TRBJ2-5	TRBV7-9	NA	TGTGCCAGCAGCTCATGGACAGGGGTAGAGACCCAGTACTTC	CASSSWTGVETQYF
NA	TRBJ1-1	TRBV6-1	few	TGTGCCAGCAGGGCGGGAGGTGGCCCTGAAGCTTTCTTT	CASRAGGGPEAFF